Below are 12 T cell receptor beta chains sequenced from a single sample in a study of blood T cell repertoires in COVID-19. Method: immunoSEQ multiplex PCR; TCRdb's copy keeps in-frame clones and lacks some. The table lists fewer than 200,000 clones, roughly 87% of them singletons, with 3.9% in the top ten. Sequenced: peripheral blood. The receptor set was obtained from a woman aged 55-69 years who had recovered from COVID-19.

The rearrangement links TRBV11-3 to TRBJ2-1; 9 bases match TRBD2. The CDR3 is 16 residues long. V lost 0 bases, J lost 10 bases, and 10 bases stayed unmatched. The germline gives CDR1 SGHNT, CDR2 YENEEA. CDR3 residues: CASSLDQWSGGSEQFF. CDR3 DNA: TGTGCCAGCAGCTTAGATCAATGGAGCGGGGGGTCCGAGCAGTTCTTC. The whole variable domain, filled in from reference TRBV11-3 and TRBJ2-1, reads EAGVVQSPRYKIIEKKQPVAFWCNPISGHNTLYWYLQNLGQGPELLIRYENEEAVDDSQLPKDRFSAERLKGVDSTLKIQPAELGDSAVYLCASSLDQWSGGSEQFFGPGTRLTVL.

This clone was detected only once. This chain links TRBV15 with TRBJ2-5; tentatively, D is TRBD2 (6 bases). The germline V and J ends were trimmed by 1 base and 2 bases, with 14 bases remaining between them. This CDR3 region has 16 residues. CDR1 LNHNV and CDR2 YYDKDF come from the germline V gene (reference sequence). The CDR3 region has the DNA TGTGCCACCAGCAGAGGCCTCGGGACTGAACAAGAGACCCAGTACTTC. The encoded protein is CATSRGLGTEQETQYF.

The V gene is TRBV3-1 (or the pseudogene TRBV3-2), the J gene TRBJ2-5, with D possibly matching TRBD1 (5 bases). V was pared by 0 bases and J by 4 bases, with 12 bases between. Per germline, CDR1 LGHDT and CDR2 YNNKEL (reference sequence). There are 15 residues in the CDR3. CDR3 sequence: CASSQDRQGPETQYF. Written as DNA, the CDR3 is TGTGCCAGCAGCCAAGATAGGCAGGGTCCAGAGACCCAGTACTTC.

The rearrangement links TRBV19 to TRBJ1-1; no clear D gene. The ends were cut back, 0 bases at V and 5 bases at J, with 10 bases in the middle. Per the germline V gene, CDR1 is LNHDA and CDR2 is SQIVND (reference sequence). This CDR3 has 14 residues. The CDR3 bases are TGTGCCAGTAGTATAGATTCAGTACAAACTGAAGCTTTCTTT. It is translated as CASSIDSVQTEAFF.

This clone was observed a handful of times. The CDR3 DNA follows: TGTGCCAGCAGCTTAGGTCCCGGGACAGGGGCCAACACTGAAGCTTTCTTT. Its translation: CASSLGPGTGANTEAFF. The J gene is TRBJ1-1, the V gene TRBV7-2; 10 nucleotides align to TRBD1. This CDR3 comprises 17 residues. Germline V gene lookup returns CDR1 SGHTA and CDR2 FQGNSA. Trimming at V came to 1 base and at J to 2 bases, leaving 7 bases not matched to a gene.

This clone appeared once. The V gene is TRBV7-8, the J gene TRBJ1-6; 10 nucleotides match TRBD1. CDR3 size: 16 residues. The germline CDR1 and CDR2 sequences are SGHVS and FQNEAQ. V lost 1 base and J lost 6; bases outside the gene matches: 3. The CDR3, as DNA: TGTGCCAGCAGCTTAGGATGGGACAGGGGTAATTCACCCCTCCACTTT. This sequence encodes CASSLGWDRGNSPLHF.

V is TRBV13 and J is TRBJ2-3; D may be TRBD2 (5 bases). The CDR3 sequence is 14 residues long. V lost 3 bases to trimming and J lost 3 bases, with 10 bases between them. Per germline, CDR1 PRHDT and CDR2 FYEKMQ (reference sequence). CDR3 DNA: TGTGCCAGCAGCTTCAGCGGATCGACAGATACGCAGTATTTT. The encoded protein is CASSFSGSTDTQYF.

The genes are TRBV19 and TRBJ1-4; D perhaps matches TRBD1 (6 bases). V was pared by 5 bases and J by 4 bases, with 20 bases between. Germline V gene lookup returns CDR1 LNHDA and CDR2 SQIVND (reference sequence). The CDR3 covers 17 residues. This CDR3 is CASSADRSKVGNEKLFF. CDR3 in DNA: TGTGCCAGTAGTGCTGACAGGTCCAAAGTGGGTAATGAAAAACTGTTTTTT.

The J gene is TRBJ2-7, the V gene TRBV6-2 or TRBV6-3; the match to TRBD1 covers 7 bases. V dropped 4 bases and J dropped 6; count of bases not matched to a gene: 6. The CDR3 is made up of 13 amino acids. Germline CDR1 is MNHEY and CDR2 is SVGEGT. In DNA form, the CDR3 reads TGTGCCAGCAGTTCACAGGGGACCGGCGAGCAGTACTTC. This encodes CASSSQGTGEQYF.

The chain combines TRBV5-1 with TRBJ1-3, with D unresolved. The ends were cut back, 4 bases at V and 5 bases at J, with 16 bases in the middle. The CDR3 runs 15 residues. Germline loops: CDR1 SGHRS, CDR2 YFSETQ. CDR3 loop: CASSVDTQKRNTIYF. CDR3 in DNA: TGCGCCAGCAGCGTAGACACGCAGAAAAGAAACACCATATATTTT.

V gene TRBV6-1 combines with J gene TRBJ1-5; D is unclear. V was cut by 0 bases and J by 0 bases, with 6 bases left in between. CDR3 length equals 15 residues. Germline assignment: CDR1 MNHNS and CDR2 SASEGT. The CDR3 DNA reads as TGTGCCAGCAGTGAAGCCGGGAATAGCAATCAGCCCCAGCATTTT. Its protein is CASSEAGNSNQPQHF.

The chain is built from TRBV11-2 and TRBJ1-2; 7 bases map to TRBD1. CDR3 length: 15 amino acids. CDR1 and CDR2 (germline): SGHAT, FQNNGV. Unmatched junction bases numbered 11, after V lost 5 bases and J lost 5 bases. The CDR3 coding sequence is TGTGCCAGCAGCCACTCGCGGGACAGCCTTTATGGCTACACCTTC. This gives the protein CASSHSRDSLYGYTF.